Following are 12 T cell receptor beta chains from one sample sequenced in a study of T cells in Graves' hyperthyroidism and ophthalmopathy. Researchers amplified the TCR beta CDR3 regions from RNA transcripts. HTBI primers were used for first-round RT-PCR of the TCR CDR3. TCRdb re-analysed the multiplex PCR reads in MiXCR, keeping a single row per CDR3 protein. Here the sample spans approximately 620,000 distinct CDR3 sequences, 11% to 15% being singletons. Sequenced material: blood. These receptors all come from a woman aged 25 to 39 with Graves' hyperthyroidism that later progressed to Graves' ophthalmopathy.

The sample holds many counts of this clonotype. The chain employs TRBV28 and TRBJ1-6, with D unresolved. Trimming removed 4 bases from V and 7 bases from J, with 20 bases in between. CDR3 length: 17 amino acids. Germline values: CDR1 MDHEN, CDR2 SYDVKM. The CDR3 DNA follows: TGTGCCAGCAGTTCTATTGGCGGGAAGAAAGGCAATTCACCCCTCCACTTT. This encodes CASSSIGGKKGNSPLHF. The full variable domain, with the rest looked up from reference TRBV28 and TRBJ1-6, is DVKVTQSSRYLVKRTGEKVFLECVQDMDHENMFWYRQDPGLGLRLIYFSYDVKMKEKGDIPEGYSVSREKKERFSLILESASTNQTSMYLCASSSIGGKKGNSPLHFGNGTRLTVT.

The rearrangement links TRBV28 to TRBJ2-5; 14 positions agree with TRBD2. This CDR3 region has 16 residues. V trimming: 6 bases; J trimming: 3 bases; junction bases outside the gene matches: 6. Looked up from germline, CDR1 is MDHEN and CDR2 is SYDVKM. The CDR3 spells CASRKAGLAGEETQYF. In nucleotides, the CDR3 is TGTGCCAGCAGGAAGGCGGGACTAGCGGGAGAAGAGACCCAGTACTTC.

This clonotype was counted ten times or more. V and J are TRBV6-1 and TRBJ2-1; 9 bases agree with TRBD2. The CDR3 covers 16 residues. Trimming removed 5 bases from V and 5 bases from J; junction bases left unmatched: 10. Germline CDR1 MNHNS, CDR2 SASEGT. DNA for the CDR3: TGTGCCAGCAGTTTTAGCGGGAGCGGGGTTGACAATGAGCAGTTCTTC. It encodes CASSFSGSGVDNEQFF.

To note about this clonotype: This could be a read error, since a much larger clone is one nucleotide away. The chain links TRBV2 to TRBJ2-7; 10 bases agree with TRBD1. This CDR3 comprises 15 residues. CDR1 is SNHLY, CDR2 FYNNEI, per germline. The CDR3 coding sequence is TGTGCCAGCGGTGAAGCGTGGACAGGGGGGAACGAGCAGTACTTC. This encodes CASGEAWTGGNEQYF. Full variable domain (missing parts from reference TRBV2 and TRBJ2-7): EPEVTQTPSHQVTQMGQEVILRCVPISNHLYFYWYRQILGQKVEFLVSFYNNEISEKSEIFDDQFSVERPDGSNFTLKIRSTKLEDSAMYFCASGEAWTGGNEQYFGPGTRLTVT.

V and J are TRBV20-1 and TRBJ1-5; tentatively, D is TRBD1 (6 bases). V lost 1 base to trimming and J lost 2 bases, with 9 bases between them. The CDR3 sequence is 14 residues long. Germline values: CDR1 DFQATT, CDR2 SNEGSKA (reference sequence). The CDR3 loop is CSARAGGGNQPQHF. CDR3 DNA: TGCAGTGCTAGAGCCGGGGGCGGCAATCAGCCCCAGCATTTT.

Remarks on this clonotype: A much bigger clone sits one base away, suggesting this may be a read error. This likely comes from a read error, as the CDR3 has no conserved phenylalanine or tryptophan at its end. This chain uses TRBV5-8 with TRBJ2-3, with 11 nucleotides matching TRBD2. The V segment lost 4 bases and the J segment 6 bases; nucleotides outside the gene matches: 13. Germline values: CDR1 SGHTS, CDR2 YDEGEE. CDR3 length: 17 residues. The CDR3 loop is CASSTRPGLAGGDTQYY. For the CDR3, the DNA is TGTGCCAGCAGCACCCGCCCTGGACTAGCGGGCGGCGATACGCAGTATTAT.

This rearrangement joins TRBV9 to TRBJ2-5; no firm D call. The CDR3 has 13 amino acids. CDR1 SGDLS and CDR2 YYNGEE come from the germline V gene. Trimming left V 4 bases short and J 4 bases short, with 11 bases between. The CDR3 DNA sequence: TGTGCCAGCAGCCCCGGGCTCGTAGAGACCCAGTACTTC. Its translation: CASSPGLVETQYF.

This clonotype was picked up a small number of times. The CDR3 nucleotides are TGTGCCAGTAGTGGCAGGGGGAGCTCCTACGAGCAGTACTTC. Protein product: CASSGRGSSYEQYF. The chain combines TRBV19 with TRBJ2-7; 7 bases agree with TRBD1. CDR1 and CDR2 (germline): LNHDA, SQIVND (reference sequence). The J segment lost 0 bases and the V segment lost 5 bases, leaving 4 bases of the junction unmatched. This CDR3 is 14 amino acids long.

This clonotype occurred many times. This chain uses TRBV5-1 with TRBJ2-7, with 8 bases identical to TRBD1. The CDR3 has 14 amino acids. Trimming removed 2 bases from V and 6 bases from J; junction bases left unmatched: 7. Germline V CDR1 and CDR2: SGHRS, YFSETQ. The CDR3 sequence: CASSFQGAGSEQYF. The CDR3 DNA reads as TGCGCCAGCAGCTTCCAGGGGGCAGGGAGCGAGCAGTACTTC.

In its sample, this clonotype was seen many times. The chain recombines TRBV27 with TRBJ1-2; 7 positions agree with TRBD1. The CDR3 length is 13 residues. V shed 8 bases and J 0 bases; nucleotides not matched to a gene: 3. Germline V CDR1 and CDR2: MNHEY, SMNVEV (reference sequence). The CDR3, as DNA: TGTGCCAGCGGACAGGCTTCTAACTATGGCTACACCTTC. It codes for CASGQASNYGYTF.

There are many counts of this clonotype. The V and J genes are TRBV2 and TRBJ1-2; D is uncertain. Germline CDR1 is SNHLY and CDR2 is FYNNEI. This CDR3 region has 11 residues. V lost 10 bases and J lost 1, with 7 bases in between. This CDR3 reads CAIPVNYGYTF. The CDR3 DNA sequence: TGTGCCATACCGGTTAACTATGGCTACACCTTC.

This clonotype was detected ten times or more. V and J are TRBV2 and TRBJ1-2; maybe TRBD1 (5 bases). Looked up from germline, CDR1 is SNHLY and CDR2 is FYNNEI. Trimming left V 8 bases short and J 14 bases short, with 18 bases between. CDR3 length equals 11 residues. The CDR3 DNA reads as TGTGCCAGCTTAACTCCGGGGCTAGTTACCTTC. As protein: CASLTPGLVTF.